This T cell receptor beta chain was retrieved from a study of blood T cell repertoires in COVID-19. Grouping used clinical history reported by participants in a survey and questionnaire. Symptom resolution, clearance, or two negative PCRs marked donors in Cohort 3 as recovered. Germline loops: CDR1 SNHLY, CDR2 FYNNEI. The CDR3 runs to 14 residues. V lost 6 bases and J lost 4; bases outside the gene matches: 5. Authors' data handling: Amplification from reference gene primers served as the basis for estimated nucleated cell counts. Profiled with immunoSEQ multiplex PCR; TCRdb holds only in-frame clones, not every one. V, J and clone size are taken as reported in that table, and D and trimming were inferred from the DNA itself. This table holds 150,000 to 250,000 clones, 80% to 90% found once.

This TCR came from a man between 35 and 55 years old who had recovered from COVID-19. The sequenced sample was PBMCs or T cells enriched from blood (not recorded which). The V and J genes are TRBV2 and TRBJ2-3, with TRBD2 identical over 9 bases. CDR3 sequence reads: CASRERLAADTQYF. CDR3 in DNA: TGTGCCAGCAGGGAGCGACTAGCGGCAGATACGCAGTATTTT.